This record covers a single TCR beta chain. Its matching antigen is unknown. These data come from a study of T cell responses to AZD1222 COVID-19 vaccine. Study conclusions and caveats: Donors were mostly white British, more females; clonal diversity possibly underestimated. Only after the peak T cell response were repertoires sampled. Two AZD1222 administrations were followed by greater Spike-specific TCR breadth and depth.

The CDR3 consists of 12 residues. Germline lookup yields CDR1 SEHNR and CDR2 FQNEAQ (reference sequence). Trimming shortened V by 4 bases and J by 4 bases, and 5 bases separated the two germline ends. Some clones are missing from TCRdb's copy, which holds only in-frame ones; the method was immunoSEQ multiplex PCR. The sample holds 150,000 to 200,000 clones, 90% to 95% seen once. The origin of this receptor is an adult who received the AZD1222 COVID-19 vaccine. Sequenced material: peripheral blood, taken 28 days after the second AZD1222 dose. V usage is TRBV7-9 and J usage is TRBJ2-1, with D hard to call. The CDR3 DNA sequence: TGTGCCAGCAGCTGGGAATACAATGAGCAGTTCTTC. Its translation is CASSWEYNEQFF. Full variable domain (outside the CDR3, taken from reference TRBV7-9 and TRBJ2-1): DTGVSQNPRHKITKRGQNVTFRCDPISEHNRLYWYRQTLGQGPEFLTYFQNEAQLEKSRLLSDRFSAERPKGSFSTLEIQRTEQGDSAMYLCASSWEYNEQFFGPGTRLTVL.